These 9 T cell receptor beta chains were sequenced from one sample in a study of beta chain features in type 1 diabetes. Study findings and constraints: Shortening that was moderate but significant affected the TCRB CDR3s of Type 1 diabetes patients in all four CD4+ subsets.

Antigens for these TCRs are unknown. Expressed TCRB transcripts were sequenced because the isolated RNA had all been reverse transcribed beforehand. Produced via immunoSEQ multiplex PCR; TCRdb's table is partial and in-frame only. The sample includes 40,000 to 65,000 clones, 50% to 75% of them seen just once. Source material: stem cell memory CD4+ T cells from blood. These receptors were taken from a woman aged 30 to 39 with type 1 diabetes.

This clone was observed a single time. V and J are TRBV5-1 and TRBJ2-2; TRBD1 agrees at 7 bases. CDR3 length equals 16 residues. Germline V lookup: CDR1 SGHRS, CDR2 YFSETQ. The V segment lost 4 bases and the J segment 5 bases; nucleotides outside the gene matches: 11. CDR3 sequence: CASSDAPGGRTGELFF. CDR3 sequence (DNA): TGCGCCAGCAGCGATGCACCAGGGGGTCGGACCGGGGAGCTGTTTTTT.

The V and J genes are TRBV6-8 and TRBJ2-7, with 10 bases matching TRBD1. The germline gives CDR1 MNHGY, CDR2 SAAAGT. The CDR3 is 14 residues long. The trim removed 7 bases at V and 5 bases at J, leaving 8 bases unmatched. Here the CDR3 reads CASKPGQGRNEQYF. CDR3 DNA: TGTGCCAGCAAACCGGGACAGGGGAGGAACGAGCAGTACTTC.

The chain is built from TRBV19 and TRBJ2-7; tentative D call: TRBD1 (5 bases). The CDR3 covers 15 residues. Germline CDR1 and CDR2: LNHDA and SQIVND (reference sequence). V lost 10 bases to trimming and J lost 2 bases, with 21 bases between them. The CDR3 nucleotides read TGTGCCACCTCAGGAACAGGTAAAAATCCCTACGAGCAGTACTTC. Its protein product is CATSGTGKNPYEQYF. The variable domain in full, completed from reference TRBV19 and TRBJ2-7, reads DGGITQSPKYLFRKEGQNVTLSCEQNLNHDAMYWYRQDPGQGLRLIYYSQIVNDFQKGDIAEGYSVSREKKESFPLTVTSAQKNPTAFYLCATSGTGKNPYEQYFGPGTRLTVT.

In nucleotides, the CDR3 is TGTGCCAGCAGTCAGTACAATGAGCAGTTCTTC. Encoded protein: CASSQYNEQFF. The V gene is TRBV6-6, the J gene TRBJ2-1; D uncertain. The CDR3 consists of 11 residues. V was shortened by 5 bases and J by 4 bases, with 3 bases between the two germline ends. Germline assignment: CDR1 MNHNY and CDR2 SVGAGI (reference sequence).

V and J are TRBV29-1 and TRBJ1-2; D is unresolved. V was clipped by 7 bases and J by 4 bases, with 10 bases between them. CDR1 and CDR2 from the germline V gene are SQVTM and ANQGSEA. The CDR3 consists of 11 residues. DNA of the CDR3: TGCAGCGCCAACCCCGGCTATGGCTACACCTTC. Amino acid sequence: CSANPGYGYTF.

V usage is TRBV5-6 and J usage is TRBJ1-5, with a possible D match to TRBD1 (6 bases). Germline V lookup: CDR1 SGHDT, CDR2 YYEEEE. The ends were cut back, 3 bases at V and 4 bases at J, with 17 bases in the middle. CDR3 length: 16 residues. The CDR3 DNA reads as TGTGCCAGCAGCTCCTTTGGGACAACGGCGAATCAGCCCCAGCATTTT. Amino acids: CASSSFGTTANQPQHF.

V and J are TRBV5-4 and TRBJ2-7; 11 bases are a match to TRBD1. V was pared by 0 bases and J by 12 bases, with 5 bases of the junction left unmatched. This CDR3 region has 13 residues. Germline assignment: CDR1 SGHNT and CDR2 YYREEE (reference sequence). The CDR3 DNA follows: TGTGCCAGCAGCTTGGGCGCGGACAGGGGGCTGTACTTC. Its translation is CASSLGADRGLYF.

The chain links TRBV7-2 to TRBJ1-1; 9 bases are shared with TRBD1. The CDR3 is 16 amino acids. Germline lookup yields CDR1 SGHTA and CDR2 FQGNSA. J gave up 10 bases and V 5 bases, and 17 bases lay outside the gene matches. In nucleotides, the CDR3 is TGTGCCAGCAGCACCCAACAGGGGGCAAGGATTCGGGGAGCTTTCTTT. Translated, it gives CASSTQQGARIRGAFF.

The chain is built from TRBV6-5 and TRBJ2-7; D perhaps matches TRBD2 (7 bases). The CDR3 loop spans 13 amino acids. V was shortened by 3 bases and J by 7 bases, with 13 bases between the two germline ends. Germline V gene sequence: CDR1 MNHEY, CDR2 SVGAGI. CDR3 amino acids: CASSYGRGGEQYF. The CDR3 DNA follows: TGTGCCAGCAGTTATGGAAGGGGGGGGGAGCAGTACTTC.